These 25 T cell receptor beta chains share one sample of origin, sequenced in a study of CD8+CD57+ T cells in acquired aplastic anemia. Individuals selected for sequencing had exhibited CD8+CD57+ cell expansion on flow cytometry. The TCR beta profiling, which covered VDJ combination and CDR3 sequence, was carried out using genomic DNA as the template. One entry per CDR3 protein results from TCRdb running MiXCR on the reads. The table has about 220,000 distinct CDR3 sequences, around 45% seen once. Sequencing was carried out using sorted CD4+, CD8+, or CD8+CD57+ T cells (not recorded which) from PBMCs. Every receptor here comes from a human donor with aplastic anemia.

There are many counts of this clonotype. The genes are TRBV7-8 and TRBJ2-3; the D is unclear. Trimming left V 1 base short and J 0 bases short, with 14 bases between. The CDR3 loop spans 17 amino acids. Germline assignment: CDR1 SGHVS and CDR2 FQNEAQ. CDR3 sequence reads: CASSLESGRPSTDTQYF. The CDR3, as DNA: TGTGCCAGCAGCTTAGAGAGTGGGCGGCCTAGCACAGATACGCAGTATTTT.

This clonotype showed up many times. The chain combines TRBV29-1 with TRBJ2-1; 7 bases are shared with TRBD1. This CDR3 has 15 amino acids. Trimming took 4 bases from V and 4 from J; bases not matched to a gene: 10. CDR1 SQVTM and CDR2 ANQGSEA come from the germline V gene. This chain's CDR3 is CSVAGLGQQYNEQFF. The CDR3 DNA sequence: TGCAGCGTTGCGGGTCTGGGACAGCAATACAATGAGCAGTTCTTC.

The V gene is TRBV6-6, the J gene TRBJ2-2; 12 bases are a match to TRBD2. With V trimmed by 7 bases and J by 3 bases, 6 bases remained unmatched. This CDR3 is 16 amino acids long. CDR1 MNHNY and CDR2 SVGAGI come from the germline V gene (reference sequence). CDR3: CASKRTSGTYTGELFF. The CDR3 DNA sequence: TGTGCCAGCAAGAGGACTAGCGGGACCTACACCGGGGAGCTGTTTTTT.

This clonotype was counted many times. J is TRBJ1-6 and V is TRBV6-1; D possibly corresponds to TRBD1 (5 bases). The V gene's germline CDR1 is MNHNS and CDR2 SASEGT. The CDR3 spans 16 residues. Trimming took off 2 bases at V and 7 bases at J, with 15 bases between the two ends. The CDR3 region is CASSEWGNPLNSPLHF. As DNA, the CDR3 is TGTGCCAGCAGTGAATGGGGGAATCCTCTAAATTCACCCCTCCACTTT.

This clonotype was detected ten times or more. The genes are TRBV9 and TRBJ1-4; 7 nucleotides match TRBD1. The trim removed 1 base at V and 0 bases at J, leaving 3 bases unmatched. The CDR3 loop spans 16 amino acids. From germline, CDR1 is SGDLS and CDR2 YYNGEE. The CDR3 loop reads CASSVTGTATNEKLFF. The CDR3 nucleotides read TGTGCCAGCAGCGTAACAGGGACAGCAACTAATGAAAAACTGTTTTTT.

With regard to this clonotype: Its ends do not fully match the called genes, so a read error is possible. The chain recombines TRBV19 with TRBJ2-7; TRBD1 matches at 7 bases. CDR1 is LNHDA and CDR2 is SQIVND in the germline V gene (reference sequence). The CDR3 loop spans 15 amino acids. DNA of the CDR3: TGTGCCAGTAGTGCCCCGGGACAGAGCCTTTACGAGCAGTGCTTC. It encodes CASSAPGQSLYEQCF. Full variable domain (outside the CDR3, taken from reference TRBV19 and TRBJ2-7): DGGITQSPKYLFRKEGQNVTLSCEQNLNHDAMYWYRQDPGQGLRLIYYSQIVNDFQKGDIAEGYSVSREKKESFPLTVTSAQKNPTAFYLCASSAPGQSLYEQCFGPGTRLTVT.

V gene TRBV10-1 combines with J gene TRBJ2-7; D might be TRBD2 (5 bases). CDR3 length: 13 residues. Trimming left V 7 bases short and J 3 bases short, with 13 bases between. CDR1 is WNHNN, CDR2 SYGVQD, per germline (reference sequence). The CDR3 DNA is TGCGCCAGCAACCTCGGAGCGGACTACGAGCAGTACTTC. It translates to CASNLGADYEQYF.

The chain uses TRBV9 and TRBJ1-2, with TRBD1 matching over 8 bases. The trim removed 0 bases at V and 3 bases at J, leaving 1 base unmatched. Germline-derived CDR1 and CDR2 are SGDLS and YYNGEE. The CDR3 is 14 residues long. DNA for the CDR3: TGTGCCAGCAGCGTAGGGGGACAGGACTATGGCTACACCTTC. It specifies CASSVGGQDYGYTF.

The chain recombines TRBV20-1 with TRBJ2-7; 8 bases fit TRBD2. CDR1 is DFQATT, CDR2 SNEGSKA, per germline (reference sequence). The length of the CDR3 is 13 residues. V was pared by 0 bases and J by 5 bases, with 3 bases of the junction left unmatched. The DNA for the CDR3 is TGCAGTGCTAGAGAGGCCGGGAGGGACGAGCAGTACTTC. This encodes CSAREAGRDEQYF.

CDR3: CASSPTGMEAQPQHF. In DNA, the CDR3 is TGTGCCAGCAGTCCGACAGGGATGGAGGCTCAGCCCCAGCATTTT. The chain joins TRBV28 to TRBJ1-5; 7 positions match TRBD1. The CDR3 loop spans 15 amino acids. Germline V gene sequence: CDR1 MDHEN, CDR2 SYDVKM. V lost 5 bases to trimming and J lost 6 bases; unmatched junction nucleotides: 10.

The CDR3 loop reads CASSQERSGDEAFF. The CDR3, as DNA: TGTGCCAGCAGCCAAGAAAGATCGGGTGATGAAGCTTTCTTT. This chain uses TRBV4-2 with TRBJ1-1; no definite D call. Germline CDR1 is LGHNA and CDR2 is YNFKEQ. The CDR3 contains 14 residues. Trimming took 0 bases from V and 7 from J, leaving 12 bases between them.

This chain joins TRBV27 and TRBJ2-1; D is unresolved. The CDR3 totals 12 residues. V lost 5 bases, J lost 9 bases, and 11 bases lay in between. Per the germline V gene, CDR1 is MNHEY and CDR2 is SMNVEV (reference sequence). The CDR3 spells CASSRSRTEQFF. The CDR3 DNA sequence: TGTGCCAGCAGTAGGTCTCGTACTGAGCAGTTCTTC.

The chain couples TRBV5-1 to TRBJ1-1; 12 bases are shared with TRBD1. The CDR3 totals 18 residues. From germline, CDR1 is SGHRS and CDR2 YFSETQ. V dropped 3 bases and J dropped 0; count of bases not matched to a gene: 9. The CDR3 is CASSSPGQGARMNTEAFF. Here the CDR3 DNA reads TGCGCCAGCAGCTCGCCGGGACAGGGGGCAAGGATGAACACTGAAGCTTTCTTT.

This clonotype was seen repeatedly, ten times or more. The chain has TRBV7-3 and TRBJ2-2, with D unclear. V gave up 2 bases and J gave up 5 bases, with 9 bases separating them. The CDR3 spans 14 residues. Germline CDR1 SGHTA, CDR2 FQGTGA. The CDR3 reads CASSLFWRTGELFF. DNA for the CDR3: TGTGCCAGCAGCTTATTTTGGCGAACCGGGGAGCTGTTTTTT.

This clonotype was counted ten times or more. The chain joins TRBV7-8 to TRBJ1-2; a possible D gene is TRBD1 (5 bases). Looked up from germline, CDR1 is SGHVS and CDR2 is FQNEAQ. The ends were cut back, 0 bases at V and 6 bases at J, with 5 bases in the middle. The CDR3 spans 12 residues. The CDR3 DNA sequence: TGTGCCAGCAGCTTAGCGGACAATGGCTACACCTTC. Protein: CASSLADNGYTF. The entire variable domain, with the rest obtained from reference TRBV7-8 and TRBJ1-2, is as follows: GAGVSQSPRYKVAKRGQDVALRCDPISGHVSLFWYQQALGQGPEFLTYFQNEAQLDKSGLPSDRFFAERPEGSVSTLKIQRTQQEDSAVYLCASSLADNGYTFGSGTRLTVV.

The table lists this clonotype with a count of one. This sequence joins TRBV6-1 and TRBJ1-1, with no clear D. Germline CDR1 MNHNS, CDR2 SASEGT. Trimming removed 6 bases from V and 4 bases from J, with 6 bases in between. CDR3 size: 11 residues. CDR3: CASRRSTEAFF. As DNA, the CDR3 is TGTGCCAGCAGAAGGAGCACTGAAGCTTTCTTT.

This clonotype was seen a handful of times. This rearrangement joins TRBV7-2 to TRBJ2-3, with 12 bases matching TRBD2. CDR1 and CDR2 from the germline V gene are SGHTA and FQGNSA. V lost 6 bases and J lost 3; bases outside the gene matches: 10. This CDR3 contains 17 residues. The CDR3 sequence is CASSPILAGGGTDTQYF. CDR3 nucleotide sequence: TGTGCCAGCAGTCCCATACTAGCGGGAGGAGGTACAGATACGCAGTATTTT.

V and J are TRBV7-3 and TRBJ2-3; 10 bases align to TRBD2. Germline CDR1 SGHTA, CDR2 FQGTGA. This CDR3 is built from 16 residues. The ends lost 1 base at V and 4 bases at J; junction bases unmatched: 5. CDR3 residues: CASSLRAGGSSDTQYF. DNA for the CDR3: TGTGCCAGCAGCTTAAGAGCGGGAGGGAGCTCAGATACGCAGTATTTT. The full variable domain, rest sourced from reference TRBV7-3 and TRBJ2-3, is GAGVSQTPSNKVTEKGKYVELRCDPISGHTALYWYRQSLGQGPEFLIYFQGTGAADDSGLPNDRFFAVRPEGSVSTLKIQRTERGDSAVYLCASSLRAGGSSDTQYFGPGTRLTVL.

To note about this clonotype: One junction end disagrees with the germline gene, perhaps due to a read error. CDR3 residues: CASSYSYQPQHF. In DNA, the CDR3 is TGTGCCAGCAGTTACTCGTACCAGCCCCAACATTTT. The rearrangement uses TRBV6-6 and TRBJ1-5; D gene ambiguous. The germline V gene encodes CDR1 MNHNY and CDR2 SVGAGI (reference sequence). This CDR3 spans 12 amino acids.

CDR3 bases: TGTGCCAGCAGCGCCGCCGGGACAGGGGGCAATTCGGAGAACTACTACGGGGAAAAACTGTTTTTT. This translates into CASSAAGTGGNSENYYGEKLFF. This sequence joins TRBV9 and TRBJ1-4, with 12 nucleotides matching TRBD1. There are 22 residues in the CDR3. Germline-derived CDR1 and CDR2 are SGDLS and YYNGEE. V lost 3 bases and J lost 8; bases outside the gene matches: 26.

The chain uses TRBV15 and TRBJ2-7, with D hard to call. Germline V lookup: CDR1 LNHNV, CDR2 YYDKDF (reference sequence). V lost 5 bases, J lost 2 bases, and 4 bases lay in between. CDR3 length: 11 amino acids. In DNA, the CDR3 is TGTGCCACCAGCGGAGCCTACGAGCAGTACTTC. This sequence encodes CATSGAYEQYF.

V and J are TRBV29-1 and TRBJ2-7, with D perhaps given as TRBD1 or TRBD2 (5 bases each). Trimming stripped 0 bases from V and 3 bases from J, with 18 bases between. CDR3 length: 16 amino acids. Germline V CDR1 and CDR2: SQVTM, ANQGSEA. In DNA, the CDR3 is TGCAGCGTTGAAGATTACCGGGGACCATTGGGCTACGAGCAGTACTTC. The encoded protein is CSVEDYRGPLGYEQYF.

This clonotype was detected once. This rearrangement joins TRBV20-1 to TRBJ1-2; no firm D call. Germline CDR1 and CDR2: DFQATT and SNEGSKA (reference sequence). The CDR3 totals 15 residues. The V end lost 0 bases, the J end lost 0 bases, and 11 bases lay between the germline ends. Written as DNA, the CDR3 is TGCAGTGCTAGAGATCAGGCGCGATCTAACTATGGCTACACCTTC. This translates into CSARDQARSNYGYTF.

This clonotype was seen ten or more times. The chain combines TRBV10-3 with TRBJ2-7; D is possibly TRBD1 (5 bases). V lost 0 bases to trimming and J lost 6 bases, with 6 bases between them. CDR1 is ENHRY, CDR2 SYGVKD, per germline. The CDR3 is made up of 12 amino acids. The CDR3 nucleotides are TGTGCCATCAGTGAGTCCAGGGCCGAGCAGTACTTC. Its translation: CAISESRAEQYF.

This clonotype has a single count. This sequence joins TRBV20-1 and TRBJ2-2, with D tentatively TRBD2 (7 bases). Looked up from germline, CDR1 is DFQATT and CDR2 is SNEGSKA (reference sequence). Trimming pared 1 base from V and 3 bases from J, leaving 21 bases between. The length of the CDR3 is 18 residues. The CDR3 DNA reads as TGCAGTGCTAGAGTCCCGTCCCAAGGGGAGGGGGACACCGGGGAGCTGTTTTTT. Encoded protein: CSARVPSQGEGDTGELFF.